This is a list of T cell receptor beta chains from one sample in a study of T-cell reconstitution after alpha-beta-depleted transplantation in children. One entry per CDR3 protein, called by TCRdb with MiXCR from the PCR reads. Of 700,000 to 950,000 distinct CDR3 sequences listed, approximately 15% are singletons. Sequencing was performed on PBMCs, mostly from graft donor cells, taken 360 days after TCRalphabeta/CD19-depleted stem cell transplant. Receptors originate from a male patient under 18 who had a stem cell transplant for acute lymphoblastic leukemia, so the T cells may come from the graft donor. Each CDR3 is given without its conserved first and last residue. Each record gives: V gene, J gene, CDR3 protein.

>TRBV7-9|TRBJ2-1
ASSLGGLAQIGEQF
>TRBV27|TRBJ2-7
ASSFSGQGSYEQY
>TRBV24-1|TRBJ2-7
ATSEEGQGLYEQY
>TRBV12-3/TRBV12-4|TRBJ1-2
ASSFRRGSGYGYT
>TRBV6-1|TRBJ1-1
ASSEVWRANTEAF
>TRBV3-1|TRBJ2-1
ASSPPGARNEQF
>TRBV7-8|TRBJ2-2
ASSPWGLAGNTGELF
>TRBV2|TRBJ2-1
ASSRGLAGDEQF
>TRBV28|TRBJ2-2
ASSFYGTGDTGELF
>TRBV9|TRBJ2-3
ASSPQVVTDTQY
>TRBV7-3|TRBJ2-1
ASSFRQGSGEQF
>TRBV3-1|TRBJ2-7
ASSRLPTYEQY
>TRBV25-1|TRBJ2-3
ASTVGPLHADTQY
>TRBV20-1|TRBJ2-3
SARDGRGGDTQY
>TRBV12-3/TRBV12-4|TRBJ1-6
ASSFYGEGRRRPPLH
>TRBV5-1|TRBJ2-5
ARKETQY
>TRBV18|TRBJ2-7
ASSPQETSGNYEQY
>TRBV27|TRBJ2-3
ASSFVSADTQY
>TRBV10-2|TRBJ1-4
ASSAGTVEKLF
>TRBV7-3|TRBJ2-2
TSTRTSGNTGELF
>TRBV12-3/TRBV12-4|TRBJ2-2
ASSFRQGAVGELF
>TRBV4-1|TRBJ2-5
ASSQGLAEGETQY
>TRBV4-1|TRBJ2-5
ASSQVGTLAGVQETQY
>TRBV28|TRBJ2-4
ASRAGTDKNIQY
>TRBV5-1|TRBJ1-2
ASSLIPGTTSNYGYT
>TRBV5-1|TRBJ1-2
ASSLQTSLDYGYT
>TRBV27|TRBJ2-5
ASSFGLTYQETQY
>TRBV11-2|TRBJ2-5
ASSLDRGGGFREETQY
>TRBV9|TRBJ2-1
ASSVGSGRINEQF
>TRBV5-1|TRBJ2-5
ASSSSAGTTETQY
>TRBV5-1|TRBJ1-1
ASSYVDGDTEAF
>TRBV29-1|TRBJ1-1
SVGRPGRNTEAF
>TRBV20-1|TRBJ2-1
SAPLRLREQF
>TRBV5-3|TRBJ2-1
ARTQGLAELSSYNEQF
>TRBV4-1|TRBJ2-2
ASSHSMGDMDTGELF
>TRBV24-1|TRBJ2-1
ATSDPPGLAGSNEQF
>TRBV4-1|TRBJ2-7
ASSQGGLGAYEQY
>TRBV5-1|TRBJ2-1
ASSPRAGATSSYNEQF
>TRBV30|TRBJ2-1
AWAYNEQF
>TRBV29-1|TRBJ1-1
SVADYYQGGAFAAF